The present T cell receptor beta chain was sequenced within a study of beta chain features in type 1 diabetes. Notes on the study in general: In every one of the four CD4+ subsets, TCRB CDR3s were moderately but significantly shorter in Type 1 diabetes patients.

As concerns this clone: Antigen specificity is unknown.

Reverse transcribing all isolated RNA meant expressed TCRB transcripts were sequenced. Repertoires were generated with immunoSEQ multiplex PCR, while TCRdb's copy carries only in-frame clones and drops some. The sample has around 250,000 clones, more than 11% seen once. Specimen: naive CD4+ T cells from blood. The source is a man younger than 40 with type 1 diabetes.

The CDR3 loop reads CASSARGLAGGHYNEQFF. The CDR3 DNA reads TGTGCCAGCAGTGCCCGGGGACTAGCGGGAGGGCACTACAATGAGCAGTTCTTC. The genes are TRBV6-1 and TRBJ2-1, with 16 bases lining up with TRBD2. The V gene end was trimmed by 4 bases and the J gene end by 3 bases; junction bases not matched to a gene: 6. CDR3 length: 18 residues. Germline V gene sequence: CDR1 MNHNS, CDR2 SASEGT.